Detailed here is one T cell receptor beta chain. Its antigen is as yet unknown. This PCR relied on a set of 60 Vbeta primers and 13 Jbeta primers. The method was immunoSEQ multiplex PCR; TCRdb's version includes in-frame clones alone and lacks a portion of them. The sample holds about 110,000 clones; 65% to 80% are singletons and the top ten take 2.5% to 3.5%. The sample comes from a study of cytomegalovirus exposure and HLA in healthy donors. General study points: In the analysis, some V segments, TRBV6-2 and TRBV6-3 included, were excluded as indistinguishable. A further, later analysis showed that HLA-associated TCR beta chains (compared with equally common others) were more clonally expanded.

The junction had 6 bases not matched to a gene; V was cut back by 5 bases and J by 9 bases. The CDR3 has 13 amino acids. CDR1 and CDR2 from the germline V gene are LNHDA and SQIVND (reference sequence). The sequencing input was PBMCs. The TCR comes from a male donor in good health and CMV-seropositive. V and J are TRBV19 and TRBJ2-1; 8 bases map to TRBD2. CDR3 protein: CASSPPGGLEQFF. The DNA for the CDR3 is TGTGCCAGTAGTCCCCCGGGGGGGCTTGAGCAGTTCTTC.